This T cell receptor (beta chain) appears in the sequencing data of a study of T cells after posttransplantation cyclophosphamide (dated by TCRdb to the mid-2010s). About the full investigation: T cell repertoire reconstitution was tracked by TRB sequencing after myeloablative bone marrow transplantation in which posttransplantation cyclophosphamide was used as GVHD prophylaxis. Samples from about 33 PTCy-treated patients, along with samples from around 16 of their related bone marrow donors, underwent antigen receptor sequencing. Blood from every one of the approximately 30 PTCy patients who had 1-year posttransplant specimens underwent TRB sequencing. TRB sequencing was also done on up to about 3 additional blood samples from 2 to 5.2 years after transplant in 3 patients, and on pretransplant blood from a handful of patients. Because TRA and TRB clonality were tightly correlated in 9 or 10 samples, subsequent TCR analyses were focused on TRB only. Public TRB sequences were searched against a database of over 3,600 sequences associated with responses to pathogens, tumor antigens, self-antigens and alloantigens.

What the authors observed across the whole study: At 1-2 months, donor-recipient similarity was low but rose over the first year, and the later blood repertoires were often dominated by donor CD8+ memory clones. The TRB repertoires of T cells infiltrating skin or the GI tract showed only limited overlap with the TRB repertoires found in blood. Across the roughly 48 patients, TRB clonality was highly associated with recipient CMV seropositivity and CMV reactivation, and diversity with PTCy was similar to that in the CNI/methotrexate controls.

V was cut back by 4 bases and J by 3 bases, leaving a gap of 6 bases between them. Including the terminal cysteine and phenylalanine, the CDR3 comprises 12 residues. Solely the CDR3 DNA is kept, with 36 bases framed from the first base. CDR1 and CDR2, per the germline V gene, are ENHRY and SYGVKD. On the day of marrow donation, related bone marrow donors gave peripheral blood samples. Peripheral blood and bone marrow mononuclear cells were isolated by Ficoll-Hypaque density centrifugation and were cryopreserved. Genomic DNA was the input for TRB sequencing, which was run either with the immunoSEQ assay at survey resolution or with the hsTCRB kit. As for the authors' bioinformatics: The immunoSEQ software handled initial read processing, and the LymphoSeq R package was used for repertoire analyses. Clonality was computed as 1 minus normalized Shannon entropy, and a Gini coefficient was also calculated for each TRB dataset. To infer phenotypes in unsorted samples, TRB sequences from sorted subsets of the recipient or donor were mapped onto the unsorted samples of the same recipient. Here the immuneACCESS table is served through TCRdb, limited to in-frame sequences with V and J called. Missing clones are a known gap in these copies; in checked studies unresolved V genes cover under half, and the rest lacks a known reason. For V, J and clone size, that table is used; D and trimming come from the DNA. Across this sample, about 24,000 clones were tabulated and none appeared just once. The ten largest make up approximately 6.3% of the sample.

This clone was detected ten times or more. Its binding antigen is unknown. One base away there is no much larger clone; base qualities are not given. The TCR comes from a woman aged 55-70 years in good health, CMV-negative, and a related stem cell transplant donor. The chain links TRBV10-3 with TRBJ1-2, and the D gene may be TRBD1, 5 bases matching. The sample consisted of PBMCs. The nucleotide sequence is given as TGTGCCATCAGTGTGGGGCACTATGGCTACACCTTC. It specifies CAISVGHYGYTF.